Below, 5 T cell receptor beta chains from the same sample are listed, as sequenced in a study of blood T cells in healthy people across ages. A second about 7 to 12 cycle PCR used barcoded and J-beta primers. A single record per CDR3 protein comes from TCRdb applying MiXCR to the 5' RACE reads. The sample holds about 1.5 million distinct CDR3 sequences, roughly 43% seen once. Sequences were obtained from blood. The source is a woman between 18 and 29 years old in good health.

The chain links TRBV5-1 to TRBJ2-7, with 7 bases lining up with TRBD1. J lost 3 bases, V lost 6 bases, and 9 bases had no gene match. Germline CDR1 reads SGHRS; CDR2 reads YFSETQ. This CDR3 is 14 amino acids long. The CDR3 spells CASTVTGTDYEQYF. The CDR3 nucleotides read TGCGCCAGCACCGTAACCGGGACAGACTACGAGCAGTACTTC.

This clonotype has a handful of counts. V and J are TRBV4-2 and TRBJ2-7; maybe TRBD1 (6 bases). V was pared by 1 base and J by 4 bases, with 14 bases between. This CDR3 contains 15 residues. Germline loops: CDR1 LGHNA, CDR2 YNFKEQ. The CDR3 DNA follows: TGTGCCAGCAGCCAAGCACACGGACAGTATTACGAGCAGTACTTC. Translated, it gives CASSQAHGQYYEQYF.

The chain has TRBV7-8 and TRBJ1-3, with TRBD1 as a possible D gene (6 bases). Per the germline V gene, CDR1 is SGHVS and CDR2 is FQNEAQ. V was trimmed by 5 bases and J by 4 bases, leaving 12 bases between them. The CDR3 runs 14 residues. CDR3 loop: CASSQDRKGNTIYF. The DNA of the CDR3 is TGTGCCAGCAGCCAAGACAGGAAAGGAAACACCATATATTTT.

The chain combines TRBV3-1 with TRBJ1-2; D call uncertain. Germline V gene lookup returns CDR1 LGHDT and CDR2 YNNKEL (reference sequence). The CDR3 is 14 residues long. V was pared by 2 bases and J by 3 bases, with 10 bases between. CDR3 coding DNA: TGTGCCAGCAGCCAAATTTCCGGACACTATGGCTACACCTTC. This translates into CASSQISGHYGYTF.

This sequence joins TRBV4-3 and TRBJ1-4; 8 bases agree with TRBD1. The germline V gene encodes CDR1 LGHNA and CDR2 YSLEER. Germline trimming cut 4 bases from V and 4 bases from J; bases unmatched to any gene: 11. CDR3 length: 17 amino acids. CDR3 loop: CASSPGGRGQVNEKLFF. In nucleotides, the CDR3 is TGCGCCAGCAGCCCCGGAGGCAGGGGGCAAGTTAATGAAAAACTGTTTTTT.